This TCR beta chain was captured in a study of T cell responses to AZD1222 COVID-19 vaccine. The CDR3 runs 15 residues. V shed 3 bases, J shed 4 bases, and the junction held 7 bases outside the gene matches. CDR1 LNHDA and CDR2 SQIVND come from the germline V gene (reference sequence). As for this clone: Its specificity is unknown.

Profiling relied on immunoSEQ multiplex PCR, and the TCRdb table lists in-frame clones only, not all of them. The sample has tens of thousands of clones, 85% to 90% seen once; the top ten hold just under 5%. Study-level points and caveats: Spike-specific TCR depth and breadth grew after two AZD1222 doses.

The chain employs TRBV19 and TRBJ2-5, with 8 nucleotides matching TRBD2. This specimen was peripheral blood, taken 28 days after the second AZD1222 dose. This TCR derives from an adult who received the AZD1222 COVID-19 vaccine. Here the CDR3 DNA reads TGTGCCAGTAGTATTGCCGGGGGGGCTCGAGAGACCCAGTACTTC. Its protein product is CASSIAGGARETQYF.